This T cell receptor beta chain comes out of a study of blood T cell repertoires in COVID-19 (dated by TCRdb to between 2020 and 2021). Turning to the overall study: The collaborator samples originated in the United States, Italy and Spain and spanned the acute and convalescent phases of COVID-19. The prospective study material was composed of cDNA or gDNA derived from T cells, B-cell-depleted T cells, or PBMCs. Deeply sampled blood TCRbeta repertoires from subjects exposed to, actively infected with, or recovered from COVID-19 were included in the dataset. The repertoires were made available in a free public database intended to serve as a resource for research on the immune response to SARS-CoV-2. Samples came from the ongoing ImmuneRACE study (first 160 participants) plus 1,254 subjects from 6 global collaborators. A de-identified subject ID, COVID-19 status, age in years and sex were almost always included in the sample metadata. Where available, HLA class I and class II types were taken from metadata supplied by the sample provider and were not determined by assay-based typing.

V and J are trimmed by 4 bases and 1 base, and the gene matches miss 4 bases of the junction. Including the terminal cysteine and phenylalanine, the CDR3 comprises 15 residues. Just the 45-base CDR3 DNA is kept, in frame starting at base 1. The germline V gene (reference sequence) gives CDR1 as LNHDA and CDR2 as SQIVND. Of note for this clone: No cognate antigen has been identified for it. No base quality information exists; no much larger clone differs at one position.

TCRbeta CDR3 regions were amplified from genomic DNA by means of the immunoSEQ Assay, a bias-controlled multiplex PCR. In the paper's pipeline: Within the assay, amplification of reference gene primers was used to estimate how many nucleated cells each sample contained. To quantify the absolute abundance of each unique TCRbeta CDR3 rearrangement, sequence reads were collapsed and filtered. For each sample, productive Simpson clonality was calculated as the square root of Simpson's diversity index across productive rearrangements. TCRdb stores this immuneACCESS table with in-frame sequences only. Part of the clones is absent; in the studies checked, under half of the shortfall reflects unresolved V genes, and no reason is known for the rest. The V and J calls and clone size come from that table; D and trimming were worked out from the DNA. The sample table lists under 150,000 clones, more than 80% of them with a count of one. The ten largest clonotypes hold 4.3% of the sample.

Findings and caveats that apply to the study as a whole: The amount of clinical and demographic metadata varied by source and participant and was provided uncurated.

Collaborating institutions collected whole blood in K2EDTA tubes following their own protocols. For TCRbeta analysis, collaborators shipped samples as frozen whole blood, isolated PBMCs, or DNA extracted from either of those sample types. The rearrangement combines TRBV19 with TRBJ1-3; TRBD1 lines up with 7 middle nucleotides. Sequencing used peripheral blood. The receptor was derived from a human donor in a cohort sampled during active COVID-19. CDR3 sequence: CASSKTGESGNTIYF. The bases are TGTGCCAGTAGTAAAACAGGGGAGTCTGGAAACACCATATATTTT.